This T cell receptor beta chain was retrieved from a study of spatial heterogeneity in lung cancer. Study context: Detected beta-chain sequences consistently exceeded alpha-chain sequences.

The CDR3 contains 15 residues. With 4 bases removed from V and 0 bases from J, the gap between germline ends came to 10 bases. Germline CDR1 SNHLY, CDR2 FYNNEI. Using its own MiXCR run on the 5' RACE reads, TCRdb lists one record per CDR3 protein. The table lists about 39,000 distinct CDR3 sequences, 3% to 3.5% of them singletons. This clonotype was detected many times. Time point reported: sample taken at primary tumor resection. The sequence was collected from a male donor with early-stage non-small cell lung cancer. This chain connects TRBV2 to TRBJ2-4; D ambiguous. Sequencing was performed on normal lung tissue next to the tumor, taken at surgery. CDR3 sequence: CASSGSSQAKNIQYF. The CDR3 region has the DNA TGTGCCAGCAGTGGAAGTTCCCAAGCCAAAAACATTCAGTACTTC.